This is a list of T cell receptor beta chains from one sample in a study of neurological immune-mediated disorders. TCRdb independently ran MiXCR on the 5' RACE reads; one entry per CDR3 protein. The sample has 40,000 to 50,000 distinct CDR3 sequences, 2% to 2.5% seen once. Input material: PBMCs. These receptors originate from a man aged 30 to 45 with multiple sclerosis. Both conserved end residues are part of each CDR3. The order of the fields is CDR3 DNA, CDR3 protein, clone size, V gene, CDR3 length, D gene, J gene. The D gene is left open where the match is weak. Rows give clone size only sometimes, using once, few, many, or a class for an expanded clone.

cdr3_nt: TGTGCCAGCAGCCAAGATACGCAAAATTCACCCCTCCACTTT
cdr3_aa: CASSQDTQNSPLHF
clone_size: NA
v_call: TRBV4-2
cdr3_length: 14
d_call: NA
j_call: TRBJ1-6

cdr3_nt: TGCAGTGGTAGCGGGGGACCCGGGGAGCTGTTTTTT
cdr3_aa: CSGSGGPGELFF
clone_size: few
v_call: TRBV20-1
cdr3_length: 12
d_call: TRBD2
j_call: TRBJ2-2

cdr3_nt: TGTGCCTCCCAAAATCTAAACACCGGGGAGCTGTTTTTT
cdr3_aa: CASQNLNTGELFF
clone_size: many
v_call: TRBV10-3
cdr3_length: 13
d_call: NA
j_call: TRBJ2-2

cdr3_nt: TGTGCCAGCACCTTTACTAGCGGAGGGGCCGGGGAGCTGTTTTTT
cdr3_aa: CASTFTSGGAGELFF
clone_size: many
v_call: TRBV12-3/TRBV12-4
cdr3_length: 15
d_call: TRBD2
j_call: TRBJ2-2

cdr3_nt: TGTGCCAGCAGCTTCATCGACGAACAGCCCCAGCATTTT
cdr3_aa: CASSFIDEQPQHF
clone_size: many
v_call: TRBV11-2
cdr3_length: 13
d_call: NA
j_call: TRBJ1-5

cdr3_nt: TGTGCCAGCTCGCGATCGGGGGACACTGAAGCTTTCTTT
cdr3_aa: CASSRSGDTEAFF
clone_size: many
v_call: TRBV18
cdr3_length: 13
d_call: NA
j_call: TRBJ1-1

cdr3_nt: TGTGCCAGCAGCCTCACAGCGAACACTGAAGCTTTCTTT
cdr3_aa: CASSLTANTEAFF
clone_size: few
v_call: TRBV5-6
cdr3_length: 13
d_call: NA
j_call: TRBJ1-1

cdr3_nt: TGTGCCAGCAGTTTATTTCAGGGGAGATGGGAACACACTGTTGAAGCTTTCTTT
cdr3_aa: CASSLFQGRWEHTVEAFF
clone_size: NA
v_call: TRBV12-3/TRBV12-4
cdr3_length: 18
d_call: NA
j_call: TRBJ1-1

cdr3_nt: TGCAGTGCTAGAGATCTCTCCAGGGGGGAAAATTCACCCCTCCACTTT
cdr3_aa: CSARDLSRGENSPLHF
clone_size: many
v_call: TRBV20-1
cdr3_length: 16
d_call: TRBD1
j_call: TRBJ1-6

cdr3_nt: TGCGCCAGCAGCGGAGACGGCAATCAGCCCCAGCATTTT
cdr3_aa: CASSGDGNQPQHF
clone_size: many
v_call: TRBV5-1
cdr3_length: 13
d_call: NA
j_call: TRBJ1-5

cdr3_nt: TGCAGTGCTAGAGATGGGGGACAGGCATACACTGAAGCTTTCTTT
cdr3_aa: CSARDGGQAYTEAFF
clone_size: many
v_call: TRBV20-1
cdr3_length: 15
d_call: TRBD1
j_call: TRBJ1-1

cdr3_nt: TGCAGTGCTAATATTTTGGGGGAGAAATACAATGAGCAGTTCTTC
cdr3_aa: CSANILGEKYNEQFF
clone_size: many
v_call: TRBV20-1
cdr3_length: 15
d_call: NA
j_call: TRBJ2-1

cdr3_nt: TGCAGTGCTAGGGACAATCAGAGCAATCAGCCCCAGCATTTT
cdr3_aa: CSARDNQSNQPQHF
clone_size: many
v_call: TRBV20-1
cdr3_length: 14
d_call: NA
j_call: TRBJ1-5

cdr3_nt: TGCAGTGCTAGAGATCCTGGGAGGGGGAATGAGCAGTTCTTC
cdr3_aa: CSARDPGRGNEQFF
clone_size: many
v_call: TRBV20-1
cdr3_length: 14
d_call: NA
j_call: TRBJ2-1

cdr3_nt: TGTGCCAGCAGTTTATCAGGAGGGGCGGATCAGCCCCAGCATTTT
cdr3_aa: CASSLSGGADQPQHF
clone_size: many
v_call: TRBV27
cdr3_length: 15
d_call: NA
j_call: TRBJ1-5

cdr3_nt: TGTGCCACCGGGAAGGGGGCGGAGGGATCGGTCATTCAGTACTTC
cdr3_aa: CATGKGAEGSVIQYF
clone_size: many
v_call: TRBV12-3/TRBV12-4
cdr3_length: 15
d_call: NA
j_call: TRBJ2-4

cdr3_nt: TGTGCCACCAGTGATATCGACAGGGTGCTCGGGGCCAACGTCCTGACTTTC
cdr3_aa: CATSDIDRVLGANVLTF
clone_size: many
v_call: TRBV24-1
cdr3_length: 17
d_call: TRBD1
j_call: TRBJ2-6

cdr3_nt: TGTGCCAGCAGCCAAGTCCAGGGGTCCTACAATGAGCAGTTCTTC
cdr3_aa: CASSQVQGSYNEQFF
clone_size: many
v_call: TRBV14
cdr3_length: 15
d_call: NA
j_call: TRBJ2-1

cdr3_nt: TGCAGTGCTAGAGCGATGGGACAGTCTGGAAACACCATATATTTT
cdr3_aa: CSARAMGQSGNTIYF
clone_size: many
v_call: TRBV20-1
cdr3_length: 15
d_call: TRBD1
j_call: TRBJ1-3

cdr3_nt: TGCAGTGCCCTGGGGGCCGAGCAGTACTTC
cdr3_aa: CSALGAEQYF
clone_size: many
v_call: TRBV20-1
cdr3_length: 10
d_call: NA
j_call: TRBJ2-7

cdr3_nt: TGTGCCAGCAGCCATGAAAAGGCCGCGAGCAATCAGCCCCAGCATTTT
cdr3_aa: CASSHEKAASNQPQHF
clone_size: many
v_call: TRBV12-3/TRBV12-4
cdr3_length: 16
d_call: NA
j_call: TRBJ1-5

cdr3_nt: TGTGCCAGCAGCTTAGTTGGACAGGGAGTCACTGAAGCTTTCTTT
cdr3_aa: CASSLVGQGVTEAFF
clone_size: many
v_call: TRBV7-2
cdr3_length: 15
d_call: TRBD1
j_call: TRBJ1-1

cdr3_nt: TGTGCCAGCAGTGGAGGGTTTATTGAAGCTTTCTTT
cdr3_aa: CASSGGFIEAFF
clone_size: many
v_call: TRBV2
cdr3_length: 12
d_call: NA
j_call: TRBJ1-1

cdr3_nt: TGCAGTGCTAACAACAGGGAAGTTGAGCCCTTT
cdr3_aa: CSANNREVEPF
clone_size: many
v_call: TRBV20-1
cdr3_length: 11
d_call: NA
j_call: TRBJ1-1

cdr3_nt: TGTGCCAGCAGTTACTCGAAAGGGGGGGGCATGGACATTCAGTACTTC
cdr3_aa: CASSYSKGGGMDIQYF
clone_size: many
v_call: TRBV6-5
cdr3_length: 16
d_call: NA
j_call: TRBJ2-4

cdr3_nt: TGTGCCAGCAGTGACTGGAGGGGGGCGGAAGGACATGGCTACACCTTC
cdr3_aa: CASSDWRGAEGHGYTF
clone_size: many
v_call: TRBV25-1
cdr3_length: 16
d_call: NA
j_call: TRBJ1-2

cdr3_nt: TGTGCCAGTGGACAGGGACAGGGCAGGCCTGAAGCTTTCTTT
cdr3_aa: CASGQGQGRPEAFF
clone_size: many
v_call: TRBV19
cdr3_length: 14
d_call: TRBD1
j_call: TRBJ1-1

cdr3_nt: TGCGCCAGCAGCTTGGATGCGGGCCCTGGGGCCAACGTCCTGACTTTC
cdr3_aa: CASSLDAGPGANVLTF
clone_size: many
v_call: TRBV5-1
cdr3_length: 16
d_call: NA
j_call: TRBJ2-6

cdr3_nt: TGTGCCAGCACCCCCCGCGGGGGCAGGGGCTACACCTTC
cdr3_aa: CASTPRGGRGYTF
clone_size: many
v_call: TRBV2
cdr3_length: 13
d_call: NA
j_call: TRBJ1-2

cdr3_nt: TGTGCCAGCAGCCCCTGGACCGGGGAGCTGTTTTTT
cdr3_aa: CASSPWTGELFF
clone_size: medium-sized
v_call: TRBV5-6
cdr3_length: 12
d_call: NA
j_call: TRBJ2-2

cdr3_nt: TGCGCCAGCAGCTCGACTTGGGGGTCCTACGAGCAGTACTTC
cdr3_aa: CASSSTWGSYEQYF
clone_size: many
v_call: TRBV5-1
cdr3_length: 14
d_call: NA
j_call: TRBJ2-7

cdr3_nt: TGTGCCAGCAGCCAATCTAGGACAACGCTCTATGGCTACACCTTC
cdr3_aa: CASSQSRTTLYGYTF
clone_size: many
v_call: TRBV3-1
cdr3_length: 15
d_call: NA
j_call: TRBJ1-2

cdr3_nt: TGCAGTGCGCAGAAACTAGGCGGACTACAAGAGACCCAGTACTTC
cdr3_aa: CSAQKLGGLQETQYF
clone_size: many
v_call: TRBV20-1
cdr3_length: 15
d_call: NA
j_call: TRBJ2-5

cdr3_nt: TGCAGTGCTACGCGGTATAATTACAATGAGCAGTTCTTC
cdr3_aa: CSATRYNYNEQFF
clone_size: many
v_call: TRBV20-1
cdr3_length: 13
d_call: NA
j_call: TRBJ2-1

cdr3_nt: TGTGCCAGCAGAGGGACTAGCAGTGAAGAGACCCAGTACTTC
cdr3_aa: CASRGTSSEETQYF
clone_size: many
v_call: TRBV7-2
cdr3_length: 14
d_call: TRBD2
j_call: TRBJ2-5

cdr3_nt: TGTGCCAGCAGCTCCCGGGACAACACCTACGAGCAGTACTTC
cdr3_aa: CASSSRDNTYEQYF
clone_size: many
v_call: TRBV25-1
cdr3_length: 14
d_call: NA
j_call: TRBJ2-7

cdr3_nt: TGCAGTGCTAGAGACCCCCCGGGACAGGGTTTGAATACGGGGGAGCAGTACTTC
cdr3_aa: CSARDPPGQGLNTGEQYF
clone_size: many
v_call: TRBV20-1
cdr3_length: 18
d_call: TRBD1
j_call: TRBJ2-7

cdr3_nt: TGTGCCAGCAGCGCCCGACTAGCGGGGGCTGCGGGGGAGCTGTTTTTT
cdr3_aa: CASSARLAGAAGELFF
clone_size: many
v_call: TRBV5-5
cdr3_length: 16
d_call: TRBD2
j_call: TRBJ2-2

cdr3_nt: TGTGCCAGCAGTCCTCTAGTCCAGACTGAAGCTTTCTTT
cdr3_aa: CASSPLVQTEAFF
clone_size: many
v_call: TRBV12-3/TRBV12-4
cdr3_length: 13
d_call: NA
j_call: TRBJ1-1

cdr3_nt: TGTGCCAGCAGCCAAGATCTGGCCCCAGCGGGGGCTTTCTTT
cdr3_aa: CASSQDLAPAGAFF
clone_size: many
v_call: TRBV3-1
cdr3_length: 14
d_call: NA
j_call: TRBJ1-1

cdr3_nt: TGTGCCAGCAGCCCTCTGGGGGCGAACACTGAAGCTTTCTTT
cdr3_aa: CASSPLGANTEAFF
clone_size: many
v_call: TRBV7-6
cdr3_length: 14
d_call: NA
j_call: TRBJ1-1

cdr3_nt: TGTGCCAGCAGTGACTCAGTGGAGGCCGATGAGCAGTTCTTC
cdr3_aa: CASSDSVEADEQFF
clone_size: many
v_call: TRBV6-4
cdr3_length: 14
d_call: NA
j_call: TRBJ2-1

cdr3_nt: TGTGCCAGCAGTTTAAGGGGGCTCGGTCGGCCCATTCAGTACTTC
cdr3_aa: CASSLRGLGRPIQYF
clone_size: many
v_call: TRBV12-3/TRBV12-4
cdr3_length: 15
d_call: TRBD1
j_call: TRBJ2-4

cdr3_nt: TGTGCCAGCAGTCCTAATAGTTTCTGGGACAGGTTAACCTACGAGCAGTACTTC
cdr3_aa: CASSPNSFWDRLTYEQYF
clone_size: many
v_call: TRBV12-3/TRBV12-4
cdr3_length: 18
d_call: TRBD1
j_call: TRBJ2-7

cdr3_nt: TGCGCCAGCAGCCTGGGACTAGCGGGAGCCTACAATGAGCAGTTCTTC
cdr3_aa: CASSLGLAGAYNEQFF
clone_size: many
v_call: TRBV5-1
cdr3_length: 16
d_call: TRBD2
j_call: TRBJ2-1

cdr3_nt: TGTGCCAGCAGTGAATACCGGGGATCGAACACTGAAGCTTTCTTT
cdr3_aa: CASSEYRGSNTEAFF
clone_size: many
v_call: TRBV25-1
cdr3_length: 15
d_call: NA
j_call: TRBJ1-1